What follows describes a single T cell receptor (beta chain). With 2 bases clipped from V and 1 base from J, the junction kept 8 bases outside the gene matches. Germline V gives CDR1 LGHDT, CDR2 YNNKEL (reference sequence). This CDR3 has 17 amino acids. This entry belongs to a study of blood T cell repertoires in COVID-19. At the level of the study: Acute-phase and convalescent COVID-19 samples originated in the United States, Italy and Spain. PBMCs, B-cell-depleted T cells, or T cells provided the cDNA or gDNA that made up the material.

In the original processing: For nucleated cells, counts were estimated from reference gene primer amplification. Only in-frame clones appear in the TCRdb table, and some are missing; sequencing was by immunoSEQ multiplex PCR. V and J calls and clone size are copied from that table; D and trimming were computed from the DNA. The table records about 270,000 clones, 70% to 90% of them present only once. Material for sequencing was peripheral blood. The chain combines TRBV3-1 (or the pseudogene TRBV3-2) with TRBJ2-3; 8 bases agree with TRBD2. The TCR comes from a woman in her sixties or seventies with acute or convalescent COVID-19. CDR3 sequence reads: CASSQTTRGVGTDTQYF. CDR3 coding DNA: TGTGCCAGCAGCCAAACAACGCGGGGGGTAGGCACAGATACGCAGTATTTT.